These 29 T cell receptor beta chains share one sample of origin, sequenced in a study of blood T cell repertoires in COVID-19. Assay: immunoSEQ multiplex PCR; the TCRdb copy retains only in-frame clones and omits some. Of about 200,000 clones in the sample, around 80% are singletons; the top ten hold under 11%. Sequencing used peripheral blood. All receptors derive from a woman of 80 years or more with acute or convalescent COVID-19.

The V call is TRBV11-3, the J call TRBJ1-3, with D unclear. V was clipped by 5 bases and J by 6 bases, with 14 bases between them. Germline V gene sequence: CDR1 SGHNT, CDR2 YENEEA. The CDR3 is 14 amino acids. This CDR3 reads CASSRRIGENTIYF. DNA for the CDR3: TGTGCCAGCAGCCGAAGAATCGGGGAAAACACCATATATTTT.

The V call is TRBV24-1, the J call TRBJ1-2; no reliable D call. Germline values: CDR1 KGHDR, CDR2 SFDVKD. The V end lost 5 bases, the J end lost 3 bases, and 3 bases lay between the germline ends. The CDR3 is 11 residues long. The CDR3 DNA follows: TGTGCCACCAGTGCTGACTATGGCTACACCTTC. It encodes CATSADYGYTF.

This chain uses TRBV14 with TRBJ1-1, with a tentative D call TRBD1 (6 bases). V was pared by 5 bases and J by 4 bases, with 14 bases between. The germline gives CDR1 SGHDN, CDR2 FVKESK. The CDR3 is made up of 14 amino acids. The CDR3 loop is CASSYVGGRTEAFF. DNA for the CDR3: TGTGCCAGCAGCTACGTGGGGGGGCGCACTGAAGCTTTCTTT.

V usage is TRBV7-2 and J usage is TRBJ2-5, with D maybe TRBD2 (7 bases). Germline loops: CDR1 SGHTA, CDR2 FQGNSA. V lost 1 base to trimming and J lost 4 bases, with 13 bases between them. The CDR3 runs to 15 residues. The CDR3 region is CASSLGEGGGETQYF. The CDR3 coding sequence is TGTGCCAGCAGCTTAGGCGAGGGGGGGGGAGAGACCCAGTACTTC.

The rearrangement joins TRBV6-2 or TRBV6-3 to TRBJ2-7; a weak D match, TRBD1 (6 bases). This CDR3 is built from 14 residues. In germline, CDR1 is MNHEY, CDR2 SVGEGT. V lost 1 base and J 4 bases, leaving 11 bases between the germline ends. DNA for the CDR3: TGTGCCAGCAGTTACTGGCAGGGGACGTACGAGCAGTACTTC. This codes for CASSYWQGTYEQYF.

The rearrangement uses TRBV6-5 and TRBJ2-7; D gene unclear. The CDR3 extends over 16 amino acids. Trimming removed 0 bases from V and 0 bases from J, with 12 bases in between. Germline V CDR1 and CDR2: MNHEY, SVGAGI. The CDR3, as DNA: TGTGCCAGCAGTTACTCGGGTGCGGAGAGCTCCTACGAGCAGTACTTC. Encoded protein: CASSYSGAESSYEQYF.

Here the CDR3 DNA reads TGTGCCAGCAGCGAAGGACAGGGATATGGAAACACCATATATTTT. It yields the protein CASSEGQGYGNTIYF. The chain is built from TRBV7-3 and TRBJ1-3; 8 bases are a match to TRBD1. This CDR3 has 15 amino acids. CDR1 and CDR2 (germline): SGHTA, FQGTGA. Losses at the gene ends were 5 bases for V and 3 bases for J; bases not matched to a gene: 6.

The chain joins TRBV7-9 to TRBJ1-4; D remains ambiguous. The germline V gene has CDR1 SEHNR and CDR2 FQNEAQ (reference sequence). V was trimmed by 1 base and J by 4 bases, leaving 19 bases between them. The CDR3 has 18 amino acids. This chain's CDR3 is CASSLGVWTDDLNEKLFF. CDR3 coding DNA: TGTGCCAGCAGCTTAGGAGTTTGGACTGACGACCTTAATGAAAAACTGTTTTTT.

This chain's CDR3 is CAIRTSGRAEEQYF. The DNA of the CDR3 is TGTGCCATCAGAACTAGCGGGAGGGCCGAAGAGCAGTACTTC. The chain carries TRBV10-3 and TRBJ2-7; 13 bases fit TRBD2. Germline values: CDR1 ENHRY, CDR2 SYGVKD. The CDR3 consists of 14 residues. J was trimmed by 7 bases and V by 6 bases; bases with no gene match: 6.

The chain combines TRBV18 with TRBJ1-1; D gene ambiguous. The length of the CDR3 is 13 residues. Looked up from germline, CDR1 is KGHSH and CDR2 is LQKENI. V was trimmed by 0 bases and J by 6 bases, leaving 8 bases between them. CDR3: CASSPPEAAEAFF. The CDR3 coding sequence is TGTGCCAGCTCACCACCTGAAGCTGCTGAAGCTTTCTTT.

The chain recombines TRBV1 with TRBJ1-6; the DNA was not compared with TRBD1, the D call given in the table. TRBV1 is recorded as a pseudogene. This CDR3 has 16 amino acids. CDR3 bases: TGCACCAGCACCTCCACCCCAGGGGCTCTGAATTCACCCCTCCACTTT. The encoded protein is CTSTSTPGALNSPLHF.

The chain carries TRBV24-1 and TRBJ1-2, with 9 bases that match TRBD1. Trimming cost V 3 bases and J 5 bases; bases outside gene matches: 15. The CDR3 spans 18 residues. The germline gives CDR1 KGHDR, CDR2 SFDVKD. The DNA of the CDR3 is TGTGCCACCAGTGATCCCCGGGACAGGGACGCATTTGGGTATGGCTACACCTTC. Amino acids: CATSDPRDRDAFGYGYTF.

This rearrangement joins TRBV10-2 to TRBJ2-3; 11 bases line up with TRBD2. The CDR3 spans 15 residues. Germline V gives CDR1 WSHSY, CDR2 SAAADI. Losses at the gene ends were 0 bases for V and 9 bases for J; bases not matched to a gene: 5. CDR3 amino acids: CASSESTSGRGTQYF. Here the CDR3 DNA reads TGCGCCAGCAGTGAGTCTACTAGCGGGAGAGGGACGCAGTATTTT.

The chain links TRBV7-2 to TRBJ2-7, with D maybe TRBD2 (5 bases). Germline V lookup: CDR1 SGHTA, CDR2 FQGNSA. This CDR3 is 14 amino acids long. V gave up 2 bases and J gave up 7 bases, with 15 bases separating them. Written as DNA, the CDR3 is TGTGCCAGCAGCTTATTAATAACCAGCGGAGAGCAGTACTTC. Its protein product is CASSLLITSGEQYF.

This clone was counted once. V and J are TRBV5-1 and TRBJ1-1; D might be TRBD1 (5 bases). Looked up from germline, CDR1 is SGHRS and CDR2 is YFSETQ. Trimming took off 6 bases at V and 1 base at J, with 10 bases between the two ends. The CDR3 totals 13 residues. CDR3 residues: CASNPQGNTEAFF. CDR3 coding DNA: TGCGCCAGCAATCCCCAGGGGAACACTGAAGCTTTCTTT.

CDR3 nucleotides: TGTGCCAGCAGCTTCCGCATGTCCAGCGAGCAGTACTTC. It codes for CASSFRMSSEQYF. J is TRBJ2-7 and V is TRBV5-5; D gene ambiguous. The germline V gene has CDR1 SGHKS and CDR2 YYEKEE (reference sequence). The CDR3 runs to 13 residues. V shed 2 bases and J shed 6 bases, with 12 bases lying between them.

The chain recombines TRBV11-3 with TRBJ2-1, with TRBD2 identical over 8 bases. CDR3 length equals 17 residues. With 7 bases clipped from V and 1 base from J, the junction kept 12 bases outside the gene matches. Germline lookup yields CDR1 SGHNT and CDR2 YENEEA. The CDR3 protein is CASTLDTGGLSYNEQFF. CDR3 nucleotide sequence: TGTGCCAGCACCCTAGACACGGGGGGGCTATCCTACAATGAGCAGTTCTTC. Full variable domain (outside the CDR3, taken from reference TRBV11-3 and TRBJ2-1): EAGVVQSPRYKIIEKKQPVAFWCNPISGHNTLYWYLQNLGQGPELLIRYENEEAVDDSQLPKDRFSAERLKGVDSTLKIQPAELGDSAVYLCASTLDTGGLSYNEQFFGPGTRLTVL.

The gene calls are TRBV5-1 and TRBJ2-5; 9 nucleotides match TRBD2. V was clipped by 4 bases and J by 5 bases; unmatched bases: 15. The CDR3 spans 17 residues. Germline CDR1 is SGHRS and CDR2 is YFSETQ. The DNA of the CDR3 is TGCGCCAGCAGCCTGGGTTTAGCGGGAGATATATGGGAGACCCAGTACTTC. Its protein product is CASSLGLAGDIWETQYF.

This clone came up a few times. The rearrangement uses TRBV5-8 and TRBJ1-2, with 8 bases matching TRBD1. The CDR3 loop spans 15 amino acids. Germline V gene sequence: CDR1 SGHTS, CDR2 YDEGEE. Losses at the gene ends were 2 bases for V and 4 bases for J; bases not matched to a gene: 7. The CDR3, as DNA: TGTGCCAGCAGCTTATCCGGGACAGGAATCTATGGCTACACCTTC. Translation gives CASSLSGTGIYGYTF.

CDR3 protein: CASSQGTLANRGSKNIQYF. The CDR3 nucleotides are TGTGCCAGCAGCCAAGGAACACTAGCAAATCGAGGGTCCAAAAACATTCAGTACTTC. This rearrangement joins TRBV3-1 (or the pseudogene TRBV3-2) to TRBJ2-4; weak D call: TRBD2 (6 bases). Germline-derived CDR1 and CDR2 are LGHDT and YNNKEL (reference sequence). Trimming left V 1 base short and J 2 bases short, with 21 bases between. The CDR3 has 19 amino acids.

The chain recombines TRBV15 with TRBJ1-4; D is possibly TRBD1 (5 bases). V was pared by 1 base and J by 0 bases, with 12 bases between. Looked up from germline, CDR1 is LNHNV and CDR2 is YYDKDF (reference sequence). CDR3 size: 17 residues. The CDR3 bases are TGTGCCACCAGCAGAGGCAGGGCCCCCGCAACTAATGAAAAACTGTTTTTT. It specifies CATSRGRAPATNEKLFF.

The chain links TRBV19 to TRBJ1-1; a weak D match, TRBD1 (5 bases). The germline gives CDR1 LNHDA, CDR2 SQIVND (reference sequence). The CDR3 is made up of 14 amino acids. The ends were cut back, 7 bases at V and 1 base at J, with 13 bases in the middle. In nucleotides, the CDR3 is TGTGCCAGTAACCCGGGACTGACGAACACTGAAGCTTTCTTT. Protein product: CASNPGLTNTEAFF.

The chain uses TRBV12-3 or TRBV12-4 and TRBJ2-5; D is uncertain. The V end was cut by 3 bases, the J end by 0 bases, with 5 bases between. CDR3 length equals 13 residues. CDR3 region: CASSFTDQETQYF. The CDR3 coding sequence is TGTGCCAGCAGTTTCACAGACCAAGAGACCCAGTACTTC.

V usage is TRBV5-4 and J usage is TRBJ2-3; D might be TRBD2 (6 bases). Germline values: CDR1 SGHNT, CDR2 YYREEE (reference sequence). The V end was cut by 0 bases, the J end by 4 bases, with 15 bases between. CDR3 length equals 16 residues. The CDR3 DNA is TGTGCCAGCAGCTTGGACTTCGGGAGTGGCCCAGATACGCAGTATTTT. Translation gives CASSLDFGSGPDTQYF. Variable domain in full (rest from reference TRBV5-4 and TRBJ2-3): ETGVTQSPTHLIKTRGQQVTLRCSSQSGHNTVSWYQQALGQGPQFIFQYYREEENGRGNFPPRFSGLQFPNYSSELNVNALELDDSALYLCASSLDFGSGPDTQYFGPGTRLTVL.

The CDR3 region has the DNA TGTGCCAGCAGCTTGCCGGGACTAGCGGGAGGGCGGTGGGAGACCCAGTACTTC. Translating gives CASSLPGLAGGRWETQYF. The genes are TRBV5-4 and TRBJ2-5; 16 bases are shared with TRBD2. V shed 1 base and J 5 bases; nucleotides not matched to a gene: 8. This CDR3 spans 18 amino acids. Germline loops: CDR1 SGHNT, CDR2 YYREEE (reference sequence).

This chain connects TRBV27 to TRBJ2-4; 8 nucleotides align to TRBD1. Germline values: CDR1 MNHEY, CDR2 SMNVEV (reference sequence). J gave up 7 bases and V 8 bases, and 4 bases lay outside the gene matches. This CDR3 is built from 12 residues. The CDR3: CASSGGMNIQYF. In DNA, the CDR3 is TGTGCCAGCTCAGGGGGCATGAACATTCAGTACTTC.

The CDR3 DNA reads TGTGCCTGGAGCCCACAGCCCTACGAGCAGTACTTC. This sequence encodes CAWSPQPYEQYF. The V gene is TRBV30, the J gene TRBJ2-7; no definite D call. CDR1 and CDR2 from the germline V gene are GTSNPN and SVGIG (reference sequence). V lost 3 bases, J lost 2 bases, and 8 bases lay in between. The CDR3 has 12 amino acids.

CDR3 in DNA: TGCGCCAGCAGCCAGAGCGGGGGGGTCTGGAGCGAGCAGTACTTC. This sequence encodes CASSQSGGVWSEQYF. The genes are TRBV4-3 and TRBJ2-7, with 10 bases matching TRBD2. Unmatched junction bases numbered 8, after V lost 3 bases and J lost 6 bases. Germline assignment: CDR1 LGHNA and CDR2 YSLEER. The CDR3 runs to 15 residues.

The V gene is TRBV30, the J gene TRBJ2-5, with D tentatively TRBD2 (7 bases). The CDR3 is 14 amino acids. V was shortened by 0 bases and J by 7 bases, with 15 bases between the two germline ends. Germline CDR1 reads GTSNPN; CDR2 reads SVGIG (reference sequence). The CDR3 bases are TGTGCCTGGAGTGTAAGAGGGGGGGCGCGGACCCAGTACTTC. Translated: CAWSVRGGARTQYF.